Below are 23 T cell receptor beta chains sequenced from a single sample in a study of blood T cell repertoires in COVID-19. Clones were read by immunoSEQ multiplex PCR, and TCRdb kept only the in-frame ones, dropping some. The sample lists 200,000 or so clones; 88% were seen once. Sequenced: peripheral blood. These receptors came from a man in his 70s with active or convalescent COVID-19.

The V gene is TRBV12-3 or TRBV12-4, the J gene TRBJ2-1, with no clear D. V lost 1 base and J lost 6, with 7 bases in between. This CDR3 is built from 13 residues. The chain's CDR3 is CASSLGRINEQFF. The CDR3 nucleotides are TGTGCCAGCAGTTTAGGGCGGATCAATGAGCAGTTCTTC.

The chain has TRBV10-3 and TRBJ2-3; D might be TRBD1 (5 bases). CDR1 and CDR2 from the germline V gene are ENHRY and SYGVKD. Trimming took off 0 bases at V and 7 bases at J, with 17 bases between the two ends. CDR3 length: 16 residues. The CDR3 DNA reads as TGTGCCATCAGTGAGTCGAGTGATCGACAGTCTAATACGCAGTATTTT. Encoded protein: CAISESSDRQSNTQYF.

The chain uses TRBV6-5 and TRBJ1-1; D uncertain. Between the trimmed V and J ends, which lost 5 bases and 10 bases, there was a span of 17 bases. Germline V lookup: CDR1 MNHEY, CDR2 SVGAGI. CDR3 length: 13 residues. CDR3 protein: CASSPTKDRVAFF. The CDR3 coding sequence is TGTGCCAGCAGTCCTACCAAGGATCGGGTAGCTTTCTTT.

The chain uses TRBV29-1 and TRBJ2-7, with 10 bases that match TRBD2. The CDR3 length is 16 residues. From germline, CDR1 is SQVTM and CDR2 ANQGSEA. Trimming cost V 7 bases and J 1 base; bases outside gene matches: 13. The CDR3: CSAPRAGTSVSYEQYF. The DNA of the CDR3 is TGCAGCGCTCCACGAGCCGGGACTAGCGTATCCTACGAGCAGTACTTC.

DNA for the CDR3: TGTGCCAGCACTCCCGGGCGGGGGGGCCGTATTGAGCAGTTCTTC. Its translation is CASTPGRGGRIEQFF. The chain carries TRBV7-9 and TRBJ2-1; TRBD2 matches at 9 bases. V was clipped by 7 bases and J by 9 bases; unmatched bases: 13. Germline V gene sequence: CDR1 SEHNR, CDR2 FQNEAQ (reference sequence). The CDR3 runs 15 residues. Supplemented by reference TRBV7-9 and TRBJ2-1, the full variable domain reads DTGVSQNPRHKITKRGQNVTFRCDPISEHNRLYWYRQTLGQGPEFLTYFQNEAQLEKSRLLSDRFSAERPKGSFSTLEIQRTEQGDSAMYLCASTPGRGGRIEQFFGPGTRLTVL.

This chain uses TRBV5-6 with TRBJ1-2; D perhaps matches TRBD1 (6 bases). V was cut by 3 bases and J by 4 bases, with 19 bases left in between. The CDR3 consists of 16 residues. In germline, CDR1 is SGHDT, CDR2 YYEEEE. The CDR3 here is CASSSRRQASSYGYTF. The CDR3 DNA is TGTGCCAGCAGCTCCCGACGACAGGCCTCTTCCTATGGCTACACCTTC.

This chain joins TRBV5-1 and TRBJ2-5; perhaps TRBD2 as D (5 bases). CDR1 SGHRS and CDR2 YFSETQ come from the germline V gene. V was trimmed by 0 bases and J by 3 bases, leaving 9 bases between them. This CDR3 is 14 amino acids long. The CDR3 nucleotides are TGCGCCAGCAGCTTGGCCGGGGTGGAAGAGACCCAGTACTTC. Encoded protein: CASSLAGVEETQYF.

The chain couples TRBV9 to TRBJ2-7; 9 positions agree with TRBD2. Germline trimming cut 0 bases from V and 2 bases from J; bases unmatched to any gene: 6. CDR3 size: 16 residues. Germline CDR1 and CDR2: SGDLS and YYNGEE. CDR3 bases: TGTGCCAGCAGCGTAGCCGGGACTAGCAGAACCTACGAGCAGTACTTC. Amino acid sequence: CASSVAGTSRTYEQYF.

The chain links TRBV27 to TRBJ2-2; 8 bases map to TRBD2. This CDR3 is 17 amino acids long. V gave up 2 bases and J gave up 6 bases; unmatched junction bases: 11. CDR1 and CDR2 from the germline V gene are MNHEY and SMNVEV (reference sequence). As DNA, the CDR3 is TGTGCCAGCAGTTTACTTTCCGCGGGGGGCGCGTCCGGGGAGCTGTTTTTT. Its protein product is CASSLLSAGGASGELFF.

The V gene is TRBV9, the J gene TRBJ2-5, with 7 bases identical to TRBD2. The CDR3 loop spans 17 amino acids. In germline, CDR1 is SGDLS, CDR2 YYNGEE. V shed 7 bases, J shed 0 bases, and the junction held 15 bases outside the gene matches. The CDR3 sequence: CASALGAHGGNQETQYF. CDR3 sequence (DNA): TGTGCCAGCGCCCTCGGCGCCCACGGGGGGAACCAAGAGACCCAGTACTTC.

The CDR3 nucleotides are TGCGCCAGCAGCCTCAGGGTTTCCTACGAGCAGTACTTC. Amino acids: CASSLRVSYEQYF. The chain links TRBV4-3 to TRBJ2-7; maybe TRBD1 (5 bases). Per the germline V gene, CDR1 is LGHNA and CDR2 is YSLEER. Trimming removed 4 bases from V and 1 base from J, with 8 bases in between. CDR3 length: 13 amino acids.

This clone appeared a few times. The chain couples TRBV2 to TRBJ2-4, with D hard to call. V lost 4 bases, J lost 0 bases, and 13 bases lay in between. The CDR3 consists of 16 residues. Looked up from germline, CDR1 is SNHLY and CDR2 is FYNNEI. The CDR3 here is CASSGPSLLAKNIQYF. As DNA, the CDR3 is TGTGCCAGCAGTGGCCCTAGTCTTCTAGCCAAAAACATTCAGTACTTC.

This CDR3 reads CASSLLSVRDSYNEQFF. The CDR3 DNA sequence: TGTGCCAGCAGTTTACTGTCTGTCAGGGATTCCTACAATGAGCAGTTCTTC. The chain uses TRBV27 and TRBJ2-1, with D tentatively TRBD1 (5 bases). In germline, CDR1 is MNHEY, CDR2 SMNVEV (reference sequence). This CDR3 is 17 amino acids long. V was clipped by 2 bases and J by 1 base, with 15 bases between them.

This chain joins TRBV11-3 and TRBJ1-2; 7 bases align to TRBD1. Looked up from germline, CDR1 is SGHNT and CDR2 is YENEEA. The V and J ends lost 5 bases and 2 bases, in that order; junction bases with no gene match: 8. The CDR3 totals 15 residues. The CDR3 coding sequence is TGTGCCAGCAGCCCTCGGGACAGCCCCAACTATGGCTACACCTTC. Translated, it gives CASSPRDSPNYGYTF.

Only one count was recorded for this clone. This sequence joins TRBV20-1 and TRBJ1-5, with D tentatively TRBD1 (5 bases). The germline gives CDR1 DFQATT, CDR2 SNEGSKA (reference sequence). V lost 3 bases and J lost 6, with 9 bases in between. The CDR3 loop spans 12 amino acids. CDR3 sequence (DNA): TGCAGTGCTAGTGGGGGAGCTCAGCCCCAGCATTTT. Encoded protein: CSASGGAQPQHF.

V gene TRBV3-1 (or the pseudogene TRBV3-2) combines with J gene TRBJ1-1; D is uncertain. V was cut by 6 bases and J by 5 bases, with 10 bases left in between. Germline CDR1 LGHDT, CDR2 YNNKEL (reference sequence). The CDR3 is 12 amino acids. CDR3: CASSRLGTEAFF. The CDR3 DNA is TGTGCCAGCAGTCGACTAGGAACTGAAGCTTTCTTT.

The CDR3 is CASSTGTSGNQETQYF. In DNA form, the CDR3 reads TGTGCCAGCAGCACCGGGACTAGCGGGAACCAAGAGACCCAGTACTTC. V usage is TRBV7-2 and J usage is TRBJ2-5; 13 nucleotides match TRBD2. The CDR3 spans 16 residues. After removal of 5 bases from V and 0 bases from J, the junction contained 3 bases not matched to a gene. Germline V CDR1 and CDR2: SGHTA, FQGNSA. Full variable domain (missing parts from reference TRBV7-2 and TRBJ2-5): GAGVSQSPSNKVTEKGKDVELRCDPISGHTALYWYRQSLGQGLEFLIYFQGNSAPDKSGLPSDRFSAERTGGSVSTLTIQRTQQEDSAVYLCASSTGTSGNQETQYFGPGTRLLVL.

This clone was counted between two and nine times. The chain is built from TRBV18 and TRBJ2-7; D might be TRBD1 (5 bases). Trimming took 5 bases from V and 0 from J, leaving 14 bases between them. The CDR3 is 15 amino acids. CDR1 is KGHSH and CDR2 is LQKENI in the germline V gene. DNA for the CDR3: TGTGCCAGCTCAAAGGACACCGGTAGCTCCTACGAGCAGTACTTC. Translating it yields CASSKDTGSSYEQYF.

The gene calls are TRBV4-3 and TRBJ2-6; D not certain. This CDR3 comprises 13 residues. Germline CDR1 is LGHNA and CDR2 is YSLEER. Trimming removed 0 bases from V and 8 bases from J, with 5 bases in between. In nucleotides, the CDR3 is TGCGCCAGCAGCCAAGAATCGTCCAACGTCCTGACTTTC. Translating gives CASSQESSNVLTF.

V usage is TRBV3-1 (or the pseudogene TRBV3-2) and J usage is TRBJ1-5, with 7 bases lining up with TRBD1. Germline V gene data show CDR1 as LGHDT and CDR2 as YNNKEL (reference sequence). The CDR3 runs to 17 residues. Losses at the gene ends were 4 bases for V and 3 bases for J; bases not matched to a gene: 12. DNA for the CDR3: TGTGCCAGCAGCCCAATGCCTACAGGGGTAACCAATCAGCCCCAGCATTTT. As protein: CASSPMPTGVTNQPQHF.

The V call is TRBV5-5, the J call TRBJ2-5; perhaps TRBD1 as D (5 bases). Germline-derived CDR1 and CDR2 are SGHKS and YYEKEE (reference sequence). Trimming shortened V by 2 bases and J by 4 bases, and 12 bases separated the two germline ends. The CDR3 extends over 14 amino acids. DNA of the CDR3: TGTGCCAGCAGCTTCCGACAGCCCGGAGAGACCCAGTACTTC. Residues: CASSFRQPGETQYF.

The rearrangement joins TRBV18 to TRBJ2-1, with 8 bases aligning to TRBD2. The ends lost 8 bases at V and 8 bases at J; junction bases unmatched: 17. Germline loops: CDR1 KGHSH, CDR2 LQKENI. The CDR3 consists of 16 residues. Here the CDR3 reads CASRNPGGGSEDEQFF. Here the CDR3 DNA reads TGTGCCAGCCGCAACCCGGGGGGGGGCTCAGAGGATGAGCAGTTCTTC.

The CDR3 sequence is CASSFLQGASGYTF. The CDR3 DNA reads TGTGCCAGCAGCTTTCTTCAGGGGGCGAGTGGCTACACCTTC. The chain has TRBV5-4 and TRBJ1-2, with 8 nucleotides matching TRBD1. The CDR3 sequence is 14 residues long. Germline V CDR1 and CDR2: SGHNT, YYREEE (reference sequence). Trimming at V came to 2 bases and at J to 7 bases, leaving 7 bases not matched to a gene.